What follows is one TCR beta chain and its context. The data are from a study of cytomegalovirus exposure and HLA in healthy donors. This CDR3 region has 16 residues. Germline CDR1 SGHTA, CDR2 FQGNSA. V was cut by 4 bases and J by 0 bases, with 12 bases left in between. PCR amplification relied on 60 Vbeta primers (plus 13 Jbeta primers). TCRdb's table, derived via immunoSEQ multiplex PCR, lists solely in-frame clones and lacks some. The sample records 200,000 to 250,000 clones, more than 75% being singletons. The sample was PBMCs. The clonotype originates from a woman between 40 and 55 years old in good health and CMV-seropositive. The chain uses TRBV7-2 and TRBJ2-2; the D gene is possibly TRBD1 (5 bases). The CDR3 sequence: CASSSHLQANTGELFF. For the CDR3, the DNA is TGTGCCAGCAGCTCCCACCTACAGGCGAACACCGGGGAGCTGTTTTTT.